This paragraph covers one T cell receptor beta chain sequence. Only a few counts were recorded for this clonotype. It lacks a known antigen. Within one base of it there is no much larger clone, and no base qualities were kept. These data belong to a study of T-cell reconstitution after alpha-beta-depleted transplantation in children (dated by TCRdb to 2015 to 2016). At the level of the whole study: Using TCR repertoire profiling, the study followed T-cell immune reconstitution in a quantitative way in children after TCRalphabeta/CD19-depleted allogeneic hematopoietic cell transplantation.

From cysteine to phenylalanine, the CDR3 is 14 amino acids long. Just CDR3 DNA is preserved here, 42 bases in frame from base 1. Trimming accounts for 5 bases at V and 5 bases at J, while the number of junction bases matched to no gene is 6. The germline V gene sets CDR1 to SQVTM and CDR2 to ANQGSEA. Reading the label with the study, this specimen's treatment or condition is: allogeneic hematopoietic cell transplantation with graft depleted of TCRalphabeta T cells and CD19 B cells. TCRalphabeta/CD19-depleted allogeneic hematopoietic cell grafts were given to the transplant recipients, all of whom were children. Library prep was done by PCR. Data came from an Illumina HiSeq 2500. Molecular barcoding was employed in the preparation of TCR libraries, with unique molecular identifiers being used to normalize TCRbeta repertoire quantification. TCRdb reprocessed the public reads (quality trimming at Q25 with fastp, clone calling with MiXCR) and kept in-frame beta chains. Every distinct CDR3 protein forms one entry, paired with its most common genes and DNA. Recorded for this sample are about 590,000 distinct CDR3 sequences; roughly 13% of them occurred a single time. Roughly 2.3% of the sample comes from the top ten.

The study at large found these results: The frequencies of hyperexpanded clones fell over the following months, and after one year, T-cell counts and TCRbeta diversity were mostly attributed to newly produced T cells. In some patients, high TCRbeta diversity at day 60 was attributed to recipient T cells and intrathymic progenitors that had survived conditioning. About two months after transplant, the apparently early recovery of alphabetaT-cell counts reportedly depended on just several hundred clones that had expanded rapidly and came from non-depleted graft cells.

The material sequenced was PBMCs, mostly from graft donor cells, taken 360 days after TCRalphabeta/CD19-depleted stem cell transplant. The sequence was collected from a male patient under 18 who had a stem cell transplant for acute myeloid leukemia, so the T cells may come from the graft donor. The chain uses TRBV29-1 and TRBJ2-5, with 12 middle bases fitting TRBD2. The nucleotides read TGCAGCGTTTCCCGGACTAGCGGGGCGGAGACCCAGTACTTC. This gives the protein CSVSRTSGAETQYF.